These 7 T cell receptor beta chains originate from one sample sequenced in a study of Ad26.COV2.S vaccination and SARS-CoV-2 variants. Documented treatment: approximately 18 received Ad26.COV2.S at low or high dose, single or two shots; about 5 received placebo; per-sample allocation not given. After the first vaccine or placebo injection, samples were drawn on day 63. The table came from immunoSEQ multiplex PCR; TCRdb's copy has only in-frame clones and leaves some out. This table has a few hundred thousand clones, about 91% appearing once. The material was peripheral blood, obtained in a trial of Ad26.COV2.S vaccine versus placebo. These receptors were taken from a person aged 18-65 years who received the Ad26.COV2.S COVID-19 vaccine or a placebo.

The chain recombines TRBV3-1 (or the pseudogene TRBV3-2) with TRBJ2-7; 9 bases are shared with TRBD1. The V gene end was trimmed by 3 bases and the J gene end by 4 bases; junction bases not matched to a gene: 7. CDR3 length: 15 amino acids. Germline V lookup: CDR1 LGHDT, CDR2 YNNKEL (reference sequence). CDR3 sequence reads: CASSHFGDRVYEQYF. DNA of the CDR3: TGTGCCAGCAGCCACTTCGGGGACAGGGTTTACGAGCAGTACTTC.

The chain carries TRBV4-1 and TRBJ2-7; 11 nucleotides match TRBD1. The CDR3 extends over 16 amino acids. Germline loops: CDR1 MGHRA, CDR2 YSYEKL. J gave up 3 bases and V 4 bases, and 8 bases lay outside the gene matches. CDR3: CASSLAGTGGIYEQYF. CDR3 in DNA: TGCGCCAGCAGCCTAGCCGGGACAGGGGGAATCTACGAGCAGTACTTC.

This chain joins TRBV30 and TRBJ2-5, with 7 bases matching TRBD1. J gave up 2 bases and V 3 bases, and 6 bases lay outside the gene matches. CDR3 size: 14 residues. Germline-derived CDR1 and CDR2 are GTSNPN and SVGIG (reference sequence). The CDR3 loop is CAWRAGGLQETQYF. In DNA form, the CDR3 reads TGTGCCTGGAGGGCAGGGGGTCTTCAAGAGACCCAGTACTTC.

The genes are TRBV6-5 and TRBJ2-7; no firm D call. The V end was cut by 0 bases, the J end by 0 bases, with 9 bases between. CDR1 is MNHEY and CDR2 is SVGAGI in the germline V gene. The CDR3 extends over 15 amino acids. CDR3 residues: CASSYSKLISYEQYF. CDR3 in DNA: TGTGCCAGCAGTTACTCAAAGCTGATCTCCTACGAGCAGTACTTC.

The chain links TRBV7-9 to TRBJ1-1; possible D gene TRBD1, 5 bases. V shed 3 bases and J shed 0 bases, with 11 bases lying between them. CDR1 and CDR2 from the germline V gene are SEHNR and FQNEAQ (reference sequence). The CDR3 is made up of 15 amino acids. DNA of the CDR3: TGTGCCAGCAGCTTGGTATCGGGGGTGAACACTGAAGCTTTCTTT. Encoded protein: CASSLVSGVNTEAFF.

CDR3 bases: TGCGCCAGCAGCCAAGGTGTCGGGTATAACAATGAGCAGTTCTTC. It translates to CASSQGVGYNNEQFF. The chain links TRBV4-3 to TRBJ2-1; no reliable D call. This CDR3 has 15 amino acids. Per the germline V gene, CDR1 is LGHNA and CDR2 is YSLEER. V was trimmed by 1 base and J by 5 bases, leaving 12 bases between them.

V usage is TRBV25-1 and J usage is TRBJ2-7; 8 nucleotides match TRBD2. The J segment lost 4 bases and the V segment lost 2 bases, leaving 13 bases of the junction unmatched. This CDR3 region has 17 residues. Germline CDR1 and CDR2: MGHDK and SYGVNS. The CDR3 bases are TGTGCCAGCAGTGAAGTTAAGCGGGAGAGTGTAAGGTACGAGCAGTACTTC. Translated: CASSEVKRESVRYEQYF.